This TCR beta chain was identified during a study of shared clonotypes between healthy human individuals. Naive CD4+ cells were CD45RA-selected; the remaining cells were memory. Unmatched junction bases numbered 11, after V lost 3 bases and J lost 2 bases. The CDR3 length is 19 residues. CDR1 is MNHNS and CDR2 is SASEGT in the germline V gene. This clone was recorded many times. The repertoire was sequenced with immunoSEQ multiplex PCR; TCRdb's copy has only in-frame clones and lacks some. The sample yields under 1,100,000 clones, around 75% seen once. The sample taken for sequencing was memory CD4+ T cells sorted from blood. Subset in this sample: CD45RA-negative fraction. The chain employs TRBV6-1 and TRBJ1-5, with 12 bases matching TRBD1. The sequence was obtained from a young man in good health. The CDR3: CASSDRGDRGLRGNQPQHF. CDR3 in DNA: TGTGCCAGCAGTGACCGTGGGGACAGGGGGCTTAGGGGCAATCAGCCCCAGCATTTT.